The rows below give T cell receptor beta chains drawn from one sample of a study of CD8+ T cells in alopecia areata. The data were produced by immunoSEQ multiplex PCR, yet TCRdb's version contains in-frame clones alone and is incomplete. The profile shows 30,000 to 40,000 clones, more than 60% of them singletons. The specimen was NKG2D-low CD8+ T cells sorted from blood. These receptors were collected from a human donor with alopecia areata. CDR3s include the opening cysteine and the closing phenylalanine or tryptophan. A D gene is named only where the DNA matches it firmly. Size is stated for part of the rows, as once, few or many counts, or as a class when the clone is expanded.

v_call: TRBV5-4
j_call: TRBJ2-3
d_call: -
clone_size: -
cdr3_aa: CASSSETQSTDTQYF
cdr3_nt: TGTGCCAGCAGCTCGGAGACGCAAAGCACAGATACGCAGTATTTT

v_call: TRBV25-1
j_call: TRBJ2-1
d_call: -
clone_size: -
cdr3_aa: CASSEFGRSYNEQFF
cdr3_nt: TGTGCCAGCAGTGAATTCGGTCGCTCCTACAATGAGCAGTTCTTC

v_call: TRBV19
j_call: TRBJ1-5
d_call: -
clone_size: few
cdr3_aa: CASSLGGAGNQPQHF
cdr3_nt: TGTGCCAGTAGTCTCGGAGGGGCTGGCAATCAGCCCCAGCATTTT

v_call: TRBV6-5
j_call: TRBJ1-1
d_call: TRBD1
clone_size: once
cdr3_aa: CASSHGTGSDTEAFF
cdr3_nt: TGTGCCAGCAGTCATGGGACAGGGTCGGACACTGAAGCTTTCTTT

v_call: TRBV15
j_call: TRBJ2-6
d_call: -
clone_size: -
cdr3_aa: CATSRVSGSGANVLTF
cdr3_nt: TGTGCCACCAGCAGAGTCTCTGGCTCTGGGGCCAACGTCCTGACTTTC

v_call: TRBV9
j_call: TRBJ2-5
d_call: -
clone_size: -
cdr3_aa: CASSVYAHQANQETQYF
cdr3_nt: TGTGCCAGCAGCGTCTACGCCCACCAAGCTAACCAAGAGACCCAGTACTTC

v_call: TRBV4-1
j_call: TRBJ2-1
d_call: -
clone_size: once
cdr3_aa: CASSPLYSGRTNEQFF
cdr3_nt: TGCGCCAGCAGCCCCCTTTATAGCGGCCGGACCAATGAGCAGTTCTTC

v_call: TRBV7-6
j_call: TRBJ2-5
d_call: -
clone_size: -
cdr3_aa: CASNFGGGETQYF
cdr3_nt: TGTGCCAGCAACTTCGGGGGTGGGGAGACCCAGTACTTC

v_call: TRBV29-1
j_call: TRBJ2-3
d_call: -
clone_size: -
cdr3_aa: CSIVKLDTDTQYF
cdr3_nt: TGCAGCATTGTTAAACTAGACACAGATACGCAGTATTTT

v_call: TRBV5-1
j_call: TRBJ2-4
d_call: -
clone_size: -
cdr3_aa: CASSLSPGSQNIQYF
cdr3_nt: TGCGCCAGCAGCTTAAGTCCCGGGAGCCAAAACATTCAGTACTTC

v_call: TRBV29-1
j_call: TRBJ2-5
d_call: TRBD1
clone_size: -
cdr3_aa: CSVEDRGRQETQYF
cdr3_nt: TGCAGCGTTGAGGACAGGGGGCGCCAAGAGACCCAGTACTTC

v_call: TRBV5-6
j_call: TRBJ2-7
d_call: -
clone_size: -
cdr3_aa: CASSAGDYEQYF
cdr3_nt: TGTGCCAGCAGCGCCGGTGACTACGAGCAGTACTTC

v_call: TRBV5-1
j_call: TRBJ2-5
d_call: -
clone_size: -
cdr3_aa: CASSFFWGRSETQYF
cdr3_nt: TGCGCCAGCAGCTTTTTCTGGGGACGGTCGGAGACCCAGTACTTC

v_call: TRBV29-1
j_call: TRBJ2-7
d_call: -
clone_size: -
cdr3_aa: CSVEVAGYEQYF
cdr3_nt: TGCAGCGTTGAAGTCGCAGGCTACGAGCAGTACTTC

v_call: TRBV25-1
j_call: TRBJ1-2
d_call: -
clone_size: -
cdr3_aa: CASSAGLAYGYTF
cdr3_nt: TGTGCCAGCAGTGCGGGACTCGCGTATGGCTACACCTTC

v_call: TRBV6-1
j_call: TRBJ2-7
d_call: TRBD2
clone_size: -
cdr3_aa: CASSDSGIVSYEQYF
cdr3_nt: TGTGCCAGCAGTGATAGCGGGATCGTCTCCTACGAGCAGTACTTC

v_call: TRBV29-1
j_call: TRBJ2-6
d_call: -
clone_size: -
cdr3_aa: CSVVLASGANVLTF
cdr3_nt: TGCAGCGTTGTTTTGGCCTCTGGGGCCAACGTCCTGACTTTC

v_call: TRBV2
j_call: TRBJ2-7
d_call: -
clone_size: -
cdr3_aa: CASISGFDSYEQYF
cdr3_nt: TGTGCCAGCATCTCGGGGTTTGACTCCTACGAGCAGTACTTC

v_call: TRBV2
j_call: TRBJ2-7
d_call: -
clone_size: -
cdr3_aa: CASTPQGGTYEQYF
cdr3_nt: TGTGCCAGCACGCCACAGGGTGGGACCTACGAGCAGTACTTC

v_call: TRBV27
j_call: TRBJ1-2
d_call: TRBD1
clone_size: -
cdr3_aa: CASSLSPRGTVGGYTF
cdr3_nt: TGTGCCAGCAGTTTATCTCCTCGAGGGACAGTGGGAGGCTACACCTTC

v_call: TRBV19
j_call: TRBJ2-1
d_call: TRBD2
clone_size: few
cdr3_aa: CASSQTSGNYNEQFF
cdr3_nt: TGTGCCAGTAGCCAAACTAGCGGGAACTACAATGAGCAGTTCTTC

v_call: TRBV2
j_call: TRBJ2-2
d_call: TRBD2
clone_size: -
cdr3_aa: CASSALAGVNTGELFF
cdr3_nt: TGTGCCAGCAGTGCATTAGCGGGGGTGAACACCGGGGAGCTGTTTTTT

v_call: TRBV14
j_call: TRBJ2-7
d_call: TRBD2
clone_size: -
cdr3_aa: CASSQDPGTSDYEQYF
cdr3_nt: TGTGCCAGCAGCCAAGACCCAGGGACTAGCGACTACGAGCAGTACTTC

v_call: TRBV27
j_call: TRBJ2-2
d_call: -
clone_size: -
cdr3_aa: CASSLFRPGELFF
cdr3_nt: TGTGCCAGCAGTTTATTTCGTCCCGGGGAGCTGTTTTTT

v_call: TRBV6-5
j_call: TRBJ2-2
d_call: -
clone_size: few
cdr3_aa: CASSSHDGSNTGELFF
cdr3_nt: TGTGCCAGCAGTTCCCACGACGGATCGAACACCGGGGAGCTGTTTTTT

v_call: TRBV7-9
j_call: TRBJ2-7
d_call: -
clone_size: -
cdr3_aa: CASSSGGNEQYF
cdr3_nt: TGTGCCAGCAGCTCAGGGGGGAACGAGCAGTACTTC

v_call: TRBV30
j_call: TRBJ2-7
d_call: -
clone_size: -
cdr3_aa: CAWSLGVADEQYF
cdr3_nt: TGTGCCTGGAGTTTGGGTGTGGCAGACGAGCAGTACTTC

v_call: TRBV19
j_call: TRBJ2-1
d_call: -
clone_size: few
cdr3_aa: CASSIAEYNEQFF
cdr3_nt: TGTGCCAGTAGTATAGCAGAGTACAATGAGCAGTTCTTC

v_call: TRBV15
j_call: TRBJ1-6
d_call: TRBD1
clone_size: -
cdr3_aa: CATSRDREGSPLHF
cdr3_nt: TGTGCCACCAGCCGGGACAGGGAGGGATCACCCCTCCACTTT

v_call: TRBV6-6
j_call: TRBJ2-2
d_call: -
clone_size: once
cdr3_aa: CASSYANTGELFF
cdr3_nt: TGTGCCAGCAGTTACGCTAACACCGGGGAGCTGTTTTTT

v_call: TRBV13
j_call: TRBJ2-5
d_call: TRBD1
clone_size: -
cdr3_aa: CASSSGTGGTQYF
cdr3_nt: TGTGCCAGCAGCTCGGGGACAGGGGGGACCCAGTACTTC

v_call: TRBV4-1
j_call: TRBJ1-2
d_call: -
clone_size: -
cdr3_aa: CASSQGGQSYGYTF
cdr3_nt: TGCGCCAGCAGCCAAGGGGGCCAGTCCTATGGCTACACCTTC

v_call: TRBV4-1
j_call: TRBJ1-1
d_call: TRBD1
clone_size: -
cdr3_aa: CASSPPGTGKEAFF
cdr3_nt: TGCGCCAGCAGCCCGCCCGGGACAGGGAAGGAAGCTTTCTTT

v_call: TRBV28
j_call: TRBJ2-3
d_call: TRBD2
clone_size: -
cdr3_aa: CASGSGRAIDTQYF
cdr3_nt: TGTGCCAGCGGGAGCGGGAGGGCCATTGATACGCAGTATTTT

v_call: TRBV6-4
j_call: TRBJ2-3
d_call: TRBD1
clone_size: -
cdr3_aa: CASSDSTGQGTDTQYF
cdr3_nt: TGTGCCAGCAGTGACTCGACGGGACAGGGCACAGATACGCAGTATTTT

v_call: TRBV25-1
j_call: TRBJ2-7
d_call: -
clone_size: -
cdr3_aa: CASSEYQGSLVHEQYF
cdr3_nt: TGTGCCAGCAGTGAATATCAGGGATCCCTCGTCCACGAGCAGTACTTC

v_call: TRBV29-1
j_call: TRBJ2-1
d_call: TRBD2
clone_size: -
cdr3_aa: CSVDSLAGVHEQFF
cdr3_nt: TGCAGCGTTGATTCCCTAGCGGGGGTACATGAGCAGTTCTTC

v_call: TRBV6-4
j_call: TRBJ2-1
d_call: TRBD2
clone_size: -
cdr3_aa: CASSGGALGEQFF
cdr3_nt: TGTGCCAGCAGCGGGGGGGCTCTCGGTGAGCAGTTCTTC

v_call: TRBV6-1
j_call: TRBJ2-5
d_call: TRBD2
clone_size: medium-sized
cdr3_aa: CASSVSGGAEETQYF
cdr3_nt: TGTGCCAGCAGTGTTAGCGGGGGGGCCGAAGAGACCCAGTACTTC

v_call: TRBV2
j_call: TRBJ1-1
d_call: -
clone_size: -
cdr3_aa: CASSETGQMNTEAFF
cdr3_nt: TGTGCCAGCAGTGAGACGGGACAAATGAACACTGAAGCTTTCTTT

v_call: TRBV18
j_call: TRBJ1-1
d_call: -
clone_size: -
cdr3_aa: CASSPQGNTEAFF
cdr3_nt: TGTGCCAGCTCACCACAGGGGAACACTGAAGCTTTCTTT

v_call: TRBV5-1
j_call: TRBJ2-7
d_call: TRBD1
clone_size: -
cdr3_aa: CASSSAGTVSSYEQYF
cdr3_nt: TGCGCCAGCAGCTCGGCCGGGACAGTAAGCTCCTACGAGCAGTACTTC

v_call: TRBV6-1
j_call: TRBJ2-2
d_call: TRBD1
clone_size: -
cdr3_aa: CASSSGTGNAGELFF
cdr3_nt: TGTGCCAGCAGTTCCGGGACAGGGAATGCCGGGGAGCTGTTTTTT

v_call: TRBV5-4
j_call: TRBJ2-1
d_call: TRBD2
clone_size: -
cdr3_aa: CASSWTSGNEQFF
cdr3_nt: TGTGCCAGCAGCTGGACTAGCGGGAATGAGCAGTTCTTC

v_call: TRBV29-1
j_call: TRBJ2-7
d_call: -
clone_size: -
cdr3_aa: CSVSRTDPYEQYF
cdr3_nt: TGCAGCGTCTCACGGACGGATCCTTACGAGCAGTACTTC

v_call: TRBV6-4
j_call: TRBJ2-3
d_call: TRBD1
clone_size: -
cdr3_aa: CASSDSQGADTQYF
cdr3_nt: TGTGCCAGCAGTGACTCACAGGGGGCAGATACGCAGTATTTT

v_call: TRBV6-4
j_call: TRBJ2-1
d_call: TRBD2
clone_size: -
cdr3_aa: CASSDSPGRGGDEQFF
cdr3_nt: TGTGCCAGCAGTGACTCGCCGGGTCGGGGGGGAGATGAGCAGTTCTTC

v_call: TRBV27
j_call: TRBJ2-5
d_call: -
clone_size: -
cdr3_aa: CASSTTFGRAHQETQYF
cdr3_nt: TGTGCCAGCAGTACCACGTTTGGTAGGGCTCATCAAGAGACCCAGTACTTC

v_call: TRBV7-9
j_call: TRBJ2-5
d_call: -
clone_size: -
cdr3_aa: CASSFLRGGASETQYF
cdr3_nt: TGTGCCAGCAGCTTCCTACGAGGGGGGGCCTCGGAGACCCAGTACTTC

v_call: TRBV27
j_call: TRBJ2-1
d_call: TRBD2
clone_size: -
cdr3_aa: CASSLFGRVNEQFF
cdr3_nt: TGTGCCAGCAGTTTATTCGGGAGGGTCAATGAGCAGTTCTTC

v_call: TRBV15
j_call: TRBJ1-5
d_call: -
clone_size: -
cdr3_aa: CATGLENQPQHF
cdr3_nt: TGTGCCACGGGACTGGAGAATCAGCCCCAGCATTTT

v_call: TRBV7-2
j_call: TRBJ2-7
d_call: -
clone_size: -
cdr3_aa: CASSFPGRIYEQYF
cdr3_nt: TGTGCCAGCAGCTTCCCGGGAAGGATTTACGAGCAGTACTTC

v_call: TRBV7-8
j_call: TRBJ2-7
d_call: TRBD1
clone_size: few
cdr3_aa: CASSFHDRVEQYF
cdr3_nt: TGTGCCAGCAGCTTCCACGACAGGGTCGAGCAGTACTTC

v_call: TRBV29-1
j_call: TRBJ2-1
d_call: TRBD2
clone_size: -
cdr3_aa: CSARGLAESSYNEQFF
cdr3_nt: TGCAGCGCCAGGGGACTAGCGGAGAGCTCCTACAATGAGCAGTTCTTC

v_call: TRBV27
j_call: TRBJ2-6
d_call: -
clone_size: -
cdr3_aa: CASSLWPSGANVLTF
cdr3_nt: TGTGCCAGCAGTTTATGGCCCTCTGGGGCCAACGTCCTGACTTTC

v_call: TRBV6-6
j_call: TRBJ2-7
d_call: TRBD2
clone_size: -
cdr3_aa: CASSSLAGEGHEQYF
cdr3_nt: TGTGCCAGCAGTTCTCTAGCGGGAGAGGGCCACGAGCAGTACTTC

v_call: TRBV27
j_call: TRBJ2-1
d_call: -
clone_size: -
cdr3_aa: CASSLDHYNEQFF
cdr3_nt: TGTGCCAGCAGTTTAGACCATTACAATGAGCAGTTCTTC

v_call: TRBV29-1
j_call: TRBJ2-2
d_call: -
clone_size: -
cdr3_aa: CSVEGPGYTGELFF
cdr3_nt: TGCAGCGTTGAGGGCCCAGGGTACACCGGGGAGCTGTTTTTT

v_call: TRBV28
j_call: TRBJ2-1
d_call: -
clone_size: -
cdr3_aa: CGIQPLGSNEQFF
cdr3_nt: TGTGGGATACAGCCCCTTGGATCCAATGAGCAGTTCTTC